This T cell receptor (beta chain) was captured by sequencing in a study of blood T cell repertoires in COVID-19. On the study more broadly: Samples taken during acute and convalescent COVID-19 were collected in the United States, Italy and Spain. T cells, B-cell-depleted T cells, or PBMCs supplied cDNA or gDNA.

Patients in Seattle were enrolled during active infection, then followed longitudinally. Authors' analysis steps: Amplifying reference gene primers gave estimates of nucleated cell counts. The method was immunoSEQ multiplex PCR; TCRdb's version includes in-frame clones alone and lacks a portion of them. V and J calls plus clone size are reproduced from that table; the DNA served to infer D and trimming. The sample carries around 230,000 clones, 80% to 90% recorded once. Sequenced sample: peripheral blood. This TCR was sampled from a man between 45 and 60 years old with COVID-19, enrolled during active disease.

This CDR3 reads CASSRTSGTLDTQYF. DNA for the CDR3: TGCGCCAGCAGCCGGACTAGCGGGACGCTGGATACGCAGTATTTT. The chain is built from TRBV5-1 and TRBJ2-3, with 12 bases that match TRBD2. Unmatched junction bases numbered 6, after V lost 4 bases and J lost 6 bases. CDR1 and CDR2 (germline): SGHRS, YFSETQ. This CDR3 contains 15 residues.